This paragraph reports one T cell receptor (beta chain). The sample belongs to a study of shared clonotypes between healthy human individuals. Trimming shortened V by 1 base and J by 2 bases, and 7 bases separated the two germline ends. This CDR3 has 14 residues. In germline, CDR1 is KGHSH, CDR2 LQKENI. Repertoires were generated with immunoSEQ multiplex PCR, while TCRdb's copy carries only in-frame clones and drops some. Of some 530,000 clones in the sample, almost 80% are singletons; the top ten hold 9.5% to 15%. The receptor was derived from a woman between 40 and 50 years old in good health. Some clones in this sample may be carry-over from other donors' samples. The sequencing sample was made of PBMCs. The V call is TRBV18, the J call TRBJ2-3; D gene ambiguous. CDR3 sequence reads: CASSPRRDTDTQYF. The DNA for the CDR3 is TGTGCCAGCTCACCACGACGAGACACAGATACGCAGTATTTT.